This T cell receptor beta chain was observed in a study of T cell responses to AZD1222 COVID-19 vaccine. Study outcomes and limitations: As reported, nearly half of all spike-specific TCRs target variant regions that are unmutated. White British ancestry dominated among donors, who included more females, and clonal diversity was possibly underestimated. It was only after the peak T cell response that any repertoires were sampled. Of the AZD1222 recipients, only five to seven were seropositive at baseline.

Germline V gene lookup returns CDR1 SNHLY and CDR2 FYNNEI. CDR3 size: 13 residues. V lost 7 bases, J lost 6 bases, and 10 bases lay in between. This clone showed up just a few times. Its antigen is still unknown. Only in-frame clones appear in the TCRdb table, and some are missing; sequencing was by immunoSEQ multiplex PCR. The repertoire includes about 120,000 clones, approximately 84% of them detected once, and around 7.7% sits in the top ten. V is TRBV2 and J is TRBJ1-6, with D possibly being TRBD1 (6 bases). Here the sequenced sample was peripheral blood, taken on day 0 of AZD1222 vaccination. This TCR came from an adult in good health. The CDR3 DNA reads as TGTGCCAGCAATCACAGGGTTAATTCACCCCTCCACTTT. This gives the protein CASNHRVNSPLHF.